This T cell receptor beta chain stems from a study of T cell responses to AZD1222 COVID-19 vaccine. General study results and limits: No day 14 peak samples; only post-peak repertoires were characterized. The donor group comprised mostly white British people and more females; the analysis possibly underestimated clonal diversity. Nearly half of the spike-specific TCRs reportedly recognize variant regions that carry no mutations.

A word on this clone: Its cognate antigen is unknown.

TCRdb's copy holds only in-frame clones and misses some; the assay was immunoSEQ multiplex PCR. The sample gives around 110,000 clones, roughly nine tenths of which show up once; around 3.1% is in the top ten. CDR1 is SGHRS and CDR2 is YFSETQ in the germline V gene. V shed 5 bases, J shed 10 bases, and the junction held 14 bases outside the gene matches. The CDR3 totals 14 residues. This TCR was recovered from an adult in good health. The material sequenced was peripheral blood, taken on day 0 of AZD1222 vaccination. This chain joins TRBV5-1 and TRBJ1-1, with 7 bases lining up with TRBD1. CDR3 protein: CASRYDRVTLGAFF. CDR3 nucleotide sequence: TGCGCCAGCAGGTACGACAGGGTTACTTTAGGAGCTTTCTTT. Supplemented by reference TRBV5-1 and TRBJ1-1, the full variable domain reads KAGVTQTPRYLIKTRGQQVTLSCSPISGHRSVSWYQQTPGQGLQFLFEYFSETQRNKGNFPGRFSGRQFSNSRSEMNVSTLELGDSALYLCASRYDRVTLGAFFGQGTRLTVV.